Following are 20 T cell receptor beta chains from one sample sequenced in a study of T-cell reconstitution after alpha-beta-depleted transplantation in children. Unique molecular identifiers were incorporated during preparation of the TCRbeta library. One entry per CDR3 protein, called by TCRdb with MiXCR from the PCR reads. The repertoire consists of over 550,000 distinct CDR3 sequences, with about 10% occurring once and the leading ten covering roughly 4%. The sequencing here drew on PBMCs from the stem cell graft donor, taken from the stem cell graft. These receptors all stem from a human donor who donated a stem cell graft to a child with acute myeloid leukemia.

The chain uses TRBV7-2 and TRBJ2-7, with D unresolved. The CDR3 is 11 amino acids. The germline CDR1 and CDR2 sequences are SGHTA and FQGNSA. V was shortened by 2 bases and J by 7 bases, with 6 bases between the two germline ends. CDR3 in DNA: TGTGCCAGCAGCTTAATACAGGAGCAGTACTTC. This sequence encodes CASSLIQEQYF. Based on the CDR3 plus reference TRBV7-2 and TRBJ2-7, the full variable domain is GAGVSQSPSNKVTEKGKDVELRCDPISGHTALYWYRQSLGQGLEFLIYFQGNSAPDKSGLPSDRFSAERTGGSVSTLTIQRTQQEDSAVYLCASSLIQEQYFGPGTRLTVT.

This clonotype was seen a handful of times. The chain is built from TRBV6-5 and TRBJ2-5; TRBD1 might be the D (6 bases). The ends were cut back, 0 bases at V and 0 bases at J, with 11 bases in the middle. Germline CDR1 reads MNHEY; CDR2 reads SVGAGI. This CDR3 has 16 amino acids. Here the CDR3 DNA reads TGTGCCAGCAGTTACTCGACAGGAGACTACCAAGAGACCCAGTACTTC. Protein product: CASSYSTGDYQETQYF.

The gene calls are TRBV4-3 and TRBJ2-1; the D is unclear. Germline V gene lookup returns CDR1 LGHNA and CDR2 YSLEER. Trimming stripped 0 bases from V and 8 bases from J, with 8 bases between. This CDR3 has 13 residues. CDR3 sequence: CASSQERMYEQFF. Here the CDR3 DNA reads TGCGCCAGCAGCCAAGAAAGGATGTATGAGCAGTTCTTC.

This clonotype was counted between two and nine times. The chain recombines TRBV28 with TRBJ2-1, with D possibly TRBD2 on 6 matching bases. This CDR3 spans 13 amino acids. Trimming took off 4 bases at V and 6 bases at J, with 10 bases between the two ends. In germline, CDR1 is MDHEN, CDR2 SYDVKM. In DNA, the CDR3 is TGTGCCAGCAGTTCCCTAGCGTTCAATGAGCAGTTCTTC. Its protein product is CASSSLAFNEQFF.

This rearrangement joins TRBV12-3 or TRBV12-4 to TRBJ2-1, with TRBD2 identical over 9 bases. The CDR3 consists of 13 residues. V gave up 9 bases and J gave up 8 bases; unmatched junction bases: 8. The CDR3: CASVFSGSDEQFF. For the CDR3, the DNA is TGTGCCAGTGTCTTTAGCGGGAGCGATGAGCAGTTCTTC.

There are a few counts of this clonotype. The genes are TRBV9 and TRBJ1-6; TRBD1 aligns across 9 bases. The CDR3 is 16 residues long. The V gene's germline CDR1 is SGDLS and CDR2 YYNGEE. V trimming: 0 bases; J trimming: 7 bases; junction bases outside the gene matches: 5. The CDR3, as DNA: TGTGCCAGCAGCGTAGGGGGGACAGGGTCCAATTCACCCCTCCACTTT. Its protein is CASSVGGTGSNSPLHF.

V and J are TRBV7-2 and TRBJ2-5; no reliable D call. Germline CDR1 is SGHTA and CDR2 is FQGNSA. The CDR3 sequence is 15 residues long. The germline V and J ends were trimmed by 0 bases and 3 bases, with 11 bases remaining between them. CDR3 in DNA: TGTGCCAGCAGCTTAGCAAACCTTCCGGAAGAGACCCAGTACTTC. Protein product: CASSLANLPEETQYF.

The J gene is TRBJ2-6, the V gene TRBV24-1; 7 bases fit TRBD1. J lost 4 bases, V lost 4 bases, and 18 bases had no gene match. The CDR3 consists of 20 residues. Germline assignment: CDR1 KGHDR and CDR2 SFDVKD. The CDR3 here is CATSDPRPDRDLKGANVLTF. The CDR3 region has the DNA TGTGCCACCAGTGACCCACGGCCCGACAGGGACCTCAAAGGGGCCAACGTCCTGACTTTC.

This clonotype was recorded a few times. The rearrangement links TRBV11-1 to TRBJ2-5; TRBD1 matches at 7 bases. J was trimmed by 1 base and V by 3 bases; bases with no gene match: 5. The germline V gene has CDR1 SGHAT and CDR2 FQDESV (reference sequence). CDR3 size: 15 residues. In nucleotides, the CDR3 is TGTGCCAGCAGCTTTTACAGGGGACCCCAAGAGACCCAGTACTTC. It is translated as CASSFYRGPQETQYF. The full variable domain, in which reference TRBV11-1 and TRBJ2-5 provide the parts outside the CDR3, is EAEVAQSPRYKITEKSQAVAFWCDPISGHATLYWYRQILGQGPELLVQFQDESVVDDSQLPKDRFSAERLKGVDSTLKIQPAELGDSAMYLCASSFYRGPQETQYFGPGTRLLVL.

The chain has TRBV20-1 and TRBJ2-7; possibly TRBD2 for D (5 bases). Germline V gene lookup returns CDR1 DFQATT and CDR2 SNEGSKA (reference sequence). The CDR3 spans 16 residues. V was cut by 0 bases and J by 0 bases, with 15 bases left in between. The CDR3: CSARDLRTGSSYEQYF. The CDR3 region has the DNA TGCAGTGCTAGAGACCTAAGGACTGGGAGCTCCTACGAGCAGTACTTC.

This clonotype has ten or more counts. The V call is TRBV6-5, the J call TRBJ2-6; TRBD1 matches 8 bases. The CDR3 consists of 15 residues. Losses at the gene ends were 6 bases for V and 4 bases for J; bases not matched to a gene: 5. CDR1 and CDR2 (germline): MNHEY, SVGAGI. CDR3 bases: TGTGCCAGCAGCCGACAGGGGATCGGGGCCAACGTCCTGACTTTC. Translated, it gives CASSRQGIGANVLTF.

The sample holds a few counts of this clonotype. V and J are TRBV7-8 and TRBJ2-7; possibly TRBD1 or TRBD2 for D (5 bases each). Deletions cut 5 bases from V and 3 bases from J, with 17 bases between. The CDR3 contains 15 residues. Germline-derived CDR1 and CDR2 are SGHVS and FQNEAQ. CDR3 loop: CASSGSTGRNYEQYF. DNA for the CDR3: TGTGCCAGCAGCGGATCGACGGGACGGAACTACGAGCAGTACTTC.

This clonotype has more than one count but fewer than ten. The chain is built from TRBV7-8 and TRBJ2-3, with D uncertain. V lost 4 bases and J lost 4, with 21 bases in between. The CDR3 is 17 residues long. Per the germline V gene, CDR1 is SGHVS and CDR2 is FQNEAQ. CDR3 protein: CASSSSRINMAADTQYF. The CDR3 DNA reads TGTGCCAGCAGCTCGTCGCGGATCAACATGGCGGCAGATACGCAGTATTTT. Together with reference TRBV7-8 and TRBJ2-3, the CDR3 gives the full variable domain: GAGVSQSPRYKVAKRGQDVALRCDPISGHVSLFWYQQALGQGPEFLTYFQNEAQLDKSGLPSDRFFAERPEGSVSTLKIQRTQQEDSAVYLCASSSSRINMAADTQYFGPGTRLTVL.

As concerns this clonotype: A read error is possible here, since a much larger clone lies one base away. The gene calls are TRBV6-1 and TRBJ2-2, with 11 bases lining up with TRBD2. The CDR3 contains 15 residues. The V and J ends lost 8 bases and 1 base, in that order; junction bases with no gene match: 3. CDR1 is MNHNS, CDR2 SASEGT, per germline. The CDR3 spells CASDLAGGNTGELFF. The CDR3 nucleotides read TGTGCCAGCGACCTAGCGGGAGGGAACACCGGGGAGCTGTTTTTT.

This clonotype was observed many times. The chain carries TRBV7-2 and TRBJ2-3; 11 positions agree with TRBD1. The CDR3 loop spans 15 amino acids. The junction had 5 bases not matched to a gene; V was cut back by 4 bases and J by 5 bases. The germline V gene has CDR1 SGHTA and CDR2 FQGNSA. CDR3 residues: CASSSPGTGGDTQYF. The CDR3 DNA follows: TGTGCCAGCAGCTCCCCCGGGACAGGGGGAGATACGCAGTATTTT.

The table lists this clonotype with many counts. The CDR3: CAWSLQGEETQYF. In DNA form, the CDR3 reads TGTGCCTGGAGTCTCCAAGGGGAAGAGACCCAGTACTTC. The chain employs TRBV30 and TRBJ2-5, with a tentative D call TRBD1 (5 bases). Germline V gene sequence: CDR1 GTSNPN, CDR2 SVGIG (reference sequence). V shed 2 bases and J shed 3 bases, with 10 bases lying between them. CDR3 length equals 13 residues.

This chain joins TRBV7-3 and TRBJ2-2; TRBD1 matches 8 bases. CDR1 SGHTA and CDR2 FQGTGA come from the germline V gene. The CDR3 has 14 amino acids. V lost 5 bases and J lost 6; bases outside the gene matches: 5. As DNA, the CDR3 is TGTGCCAGCAGCCGACAGGGGTTTTCCGGGGAGCTGTTTTTT. As protein: CASSRQGFSGELFF.

This clonotype was observed at least ten times. This sequence joins TRBV7-8 and TRBJ1-4; possible D gene TRBD1, 6 bases. The CDR3 consists of 17 residues. Germline lookup yields CDR1 SGHVS and CDR2 FQNEAQ. V lost 5 bases, J lost 7 bases, and 23 bases lay in between. The CDR3 loop is CASSLLPRGGLAEKLFF. The CDR3 coding sequence is TGTGCCAGCAGCCTCCTTCCTCGGGGGGGCCTAGCTGAAAAACTGTTTTTT.

The chain carries TRBV4-3 and TRBJ2-1, with a tentative D call TRBD2 (6 bases). V lost 2 bases and J 0 bases, leaving 11 bases between the germline ends. The germline gives CDR1 LGHNA, CDR2 YSLEER. CDR3 length equals 16 residues. The CDR3 bases are TGCGCCAGCAGCCAAAGGGGTAGCGGCTCCTACAATGAGCAGTTCTTC. This translates into CASSQRGSGSYNEQFF.

To note about this clonotype: The junction departs from the called germline gene at one end, perhaps through a read error. CDR3 nucleotides: TGTGCCAGCAATTACTCGCCCAGCTCCTACGAGCAGTACTTC. It encodes CASNYSPSSYEQYF. The chain has TRBV6-5 and TRBJ2-7; D remains ambiguous. The CDR3 loop spans 14 amino acids. The germline V gene has CDR1 MNHEY and CDR2 SVGAGI.